This TCR beta chain was sequenced during a study of shared clonotypes between healthy human individuals. Germline trimming cut 0 bases from V and 5 bases from J; bases unmatched to any gene: 8. The germline V gene encodes CDR1 SGHDT and CDR2 YYEEEE. The CDR3 sequence is 16 residues long. Profiled with immunoSEQ multiplex PCR; TCRdb holds only in-frame clones, not every one. Of around 2.5 million clones in the sample, under 95% were seen once. This chain links TRBV5-6 with TRBJ1-2; 9 bases are shared with TRBD1. The sequenced material came from naive CD4+ T cells from PBMCs. Noted subset: CD45RA+ positively selected. This receptor was obtained from a man in his late teens or twenties in good health. Some clones in this sample may be carry-over from other donors' samples. The CDR3 loop reads CASSLASRTGDYGYTF. DNA for the CDR3: TGTGCCAGCAGCTTGGCATCCCGGACAGGGGATTATGGCTACACCTTC.